This T cell receptor (beta chain) was documented in a study of cytomegalovirus exposure and HLA in healthy donors. Measured with immunoSEQ multiplex PCR; TCRdb has only the in-frame clones, and not every one. The sample records tens of thousands of clones, roughly 93% being singletons. The CDR3 totals 15 residues. V lost 2 bases and J lost 8, with 18 bases in between. Per germline, CDR1 MNHNS and CDR2 SASEGT. The sequence derives from a woman under 40 in good health and CMV-seronegative. The rearrangement uses TRBV6-1 and TRBJ1-2; D is possibly TRBD1 (6 bases). The specimen sequenced was PBMCs. The CDR3 spells CASSEIGGGRGGYTF. In DNA form, the CDR3 reads TGTGCCAGCAGTGAAATAGGGGGGGGAAGGGGAGGCTACACCTTC.